These 5 T cell receptor beta chains were sequenced from one sample in a study of blood T cell repertoires in COVID-19. Using immunoSEQ multiplex PCR, the repertoire was profiled, and TCRdb retains in-frame clones only, with some absent. This table has about 240,000 clones, around 85% appearing once. Specimen: peripheral blood. Source of these receptors: a middle-aged man with COVID-19, enrolled during active disease.

This clone was seen only once. This chain links TRBV10-3 with TRBJ2-5; D remains unclear. With 6 bases removed from V and 1 base from J, the gap between germline ends came to 9 bases. CDR1 ENHRY and CDR2 SYGVKD come from the germline V gene. This CDR3 has 13 amino acids. The CDR3, as DNA: TGTGCCATCAGAACACAGCTCCAAGAGACCCAGTACTTC. Its translation is CAIRTQLQETQYF.

The gene calls are TRBV6-6 and TRBJ2-3; tentative D call: TRBD2 (6 bases). This CDR3 contains 16 residues. V was trimmed by 5 bases and J by 6 bases, leaving 21 bases between them. Germline lookup yields CDR1 MNHNY and CDR2 SVGAGI (reference sequence). The CDR3: CASSGRLAEIRDTQYF. The DNA for the CDR3 is TGTGCCAGCAGTGGAAGGTTAGCGGAAATAAGGGATACGCAGTATTTT.

This CDR3 reads CASTGSGETQYF. For the CDR3, the DNA is TGTGCCTCAACAGGGTCGGGGGAGACCCAGTACTTC. The chain employs TRBV30 and TRBJ2-5; maybe TRBD1 (6 bases). The CDR3 covers 12 residues. Germline CDR1 is GTSNPN and CDR2 is SVGIG (reference sequence). Trimming removed 7 bases at V and 5 bases at J, with 14 bases between. The variable domain in full, with the rest retrieved from reference TRBV30 and TRBJ2-5, is SQTIHQWPATLVQPVGSPLSLECTVEGTSNPNLYWYRQAAGRGLQLLFYSVGIGQISSEVPQNLSASRPQDRQFILSSKKLLLSDSGFYLCASTGSGETQYFGPGTRLLVL.

The rearrangement uses TRBV4-2 and TRBJ2-1; 11 nucleotides align to TRBD2. This CDR3 is built from 17 residues. Per germline, CDR1 LGHNA and CDR2 YNFKEQ. The J segment lost 5 bases and the V segment lost 0 bases, leaving 6 bases of the junction unmatched. In nucleotides, the CDR3 is TGTGCCAGCAGCCAAGATTTAGCGGGGGGGCCAAACAATGAGCAGTTCTTC. Amino acids: CASSQDLAGGPNNEQFF.

The chain uses TRBV19 and TRBJ1-2, with 9 bases that match TRBD1. There are 15 residues in the CDR3. Germline lookup yields CDR1 LNHDA and CDR2 SQIVND (reference sequence). The trim removed 5 bases at V and 2 bases at J, leaving 6 bases unmatched. The CDR3 loop reads CASSYVGQGNYGYTF. Written as DNA, the CDR3 is TGTGCCAGTAGTTATGTGGGACAGGGAAACTATGGCTACACCTTC.